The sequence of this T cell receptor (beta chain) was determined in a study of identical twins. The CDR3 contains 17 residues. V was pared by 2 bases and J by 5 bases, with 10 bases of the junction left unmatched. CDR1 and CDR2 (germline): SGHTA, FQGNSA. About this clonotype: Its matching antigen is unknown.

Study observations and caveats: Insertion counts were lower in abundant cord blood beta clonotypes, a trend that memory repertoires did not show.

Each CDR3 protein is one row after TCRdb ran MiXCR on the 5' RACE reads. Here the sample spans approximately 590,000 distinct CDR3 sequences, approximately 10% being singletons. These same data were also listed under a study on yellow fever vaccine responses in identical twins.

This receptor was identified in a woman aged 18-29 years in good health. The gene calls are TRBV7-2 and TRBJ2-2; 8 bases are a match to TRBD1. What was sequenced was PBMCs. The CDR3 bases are TGTGCCAGCAGCTTATGGGTTCTAACAGGGGGAACCGGGGAGCTGTTTTTT. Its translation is CASSLWVLTGGTGELFF.